Listed below are T cell receptor beta chains from one sample, sequenced in a study of PD-1 blockade in classical Hodgkin lymphoma. This table comes from immunoSEQ multiplex PCR, and its TCRdb copy is limited to in-frame clones, with some not included. The data show some 86,000 clones, roughly nine tenths seen once. This specimen consisted of peripheral blood mononuclear cells (PBMCs), obtained before the fourth cycle of nivolumab. These receptors were taken from a human donor with classical Hodgkin lymphoma. Both conserved end residues are part of each CDR3. A D gene is named only where the DNA matches it firmly. Clone size is shown for a subset of rows, as once, few, many or a class of expanded clone.

>TRBJ1-2|TRBV2|-|TRBD1
CASNTRGPRYGYTF
TGTGCCAGCAACACCAGGGGGCCTAGGTATGGCTACACCTTC
>TRBJ1-1|TRBV14|-|-
CASSQRGIMNTEAFF
TGTGCCAGCAGCCAGCGGGGCATCATGAACACTGAAGCTTTCTTT
>TRBJ2-3|TRBV7-9|-|TRBD1
CASLLGQGDRRTDTQYF
TGTGCCAGCTTATTAGGGCAGGGGGATAGGAGGACAGATACGCAGTATTTT
>TRBJ1-2|TRBV9|-|-
CASTDASAYGYTF
TGTGCCAGCACGGACGCCTCGGCTTATGGCTACACCTTC
>TRBJ2-7|TRBV28|-|TRBD1
CASSSGTGVYEQYF
TGTGCCAGCAGTTCCGGGACAGGGGTCTACGAGCAGTACTTC
>TRBJ1-1|TRBV19|-|-
CASNREGTEAFF
TGTGCCAGTAATAGAGAGGGCACTGAAGCTTTCTTT
>TRBJ2-5|TRBV7-2|-|TRBD2
CASSEGGGGGETQYF
TGTGCCAGCAGCGAAGGCGGGGGGGGCGGGGAGACCCAGTACTTC
>TRBJ1-3|TRBV7-9|-|-
CASSFHRGAYGNTIYF
TGTGCCAGCAGCTTCCATAGGGGGGCTTACGGAAACACCATATATTTT
>TRBJ2-3|TRBV9|-|-
CASSSQRSTDTQYF
TGTGCCAGCAGCAGCCAGAGAAGCACAGATACGCAGTATTTT
>TRBJ2-3|TRBV7-6|-|TRBD2
CASSLAGGIDTQYF
TGTGCCAGCAGCTTGGCGGGGGGCATAGATACGCAGTATTTT
>TRBJ2-3|TRBV18|-|-
CASSFQFSTDTQYF
TGTGCCAGCTCCTTTCAGTTTAGCACAGATACGCAGTATTTT
>TRBJ2-7|TRBV6-6|-|-
CASMSGVPYEQYF
TGTGCCAGCATGTCAGGGGTACCCTACGAGCAGTACTTC
>TRBJ2-1|TRBV30|-|-
CAGISREQFF
TGTGCCGGGATTTCGAGGGAGCAGTTCTTC
>TRBJ2-7|TRBV6-5|-|TRBD2
CASREAAGVPYEQYF
TGTGCCAGCAGGGAGGCGGCGGGGGTTCCCTACGAGCAGTACTTC
>TRBJ1-5|TRBV30|-|TRBD1
CAWSGQGYQPQHF
TGTGCCTGGAGCGGACAGGGGTATCAGCCCCAGCATTTT
>TRBJ1-2|TRBV6-5|-|-
CASSYSANYGYTF
TGTGCCAGCAGTTACTCCGCGAACTATGGCTACACCTTC
>TRBJ1-5|TRBV5-1|-|TRBD1
CASSLGGGNQPQHF
TGCGCCAGCAGCTTAGGGGGCGGCAATCAGCCCCAGCATTTT
>TRBJ1-6|TRBV25-1|-|TRBD1
CASNRQGQNSPLHF
TGTGCCAGCAACCGACAGGGACAGAATTCACCCCTCCACTTT
>TRBJ2-1|TRBV29-1|-|TRBD2
CSVESSGANEQFF
TGCAGCGTTGAATCTAGCGGGGCGAATGAGCAGTTCTTC
>TRBJ2-7|TRBV15|-|-
CATSSEFSYEQYF
TGTGCCACCAGTAGCGAGTTTTCCTACGAGCAGTACTTC
>TRBJ1-1|TRBV30|-|-
CAWSGWAEAFF
TGTGCCTGGAGTGGGTGGGCTGAAGCTTTCTTT
>TRBJ2-5|TRBV2|-|-
CASIEVLGGLEETQYF
TGTGCCAGCATCGAGGTTCTTGGGGGGCTGGAAGAGACCCAGTACTTC
>TRBJ2-5|TRBV27|-|-
CASSLSRGGPETQYF
TGTGCCAGCAGTTTATCTCGCGGGGGCCCTGAGACCCAGTACTTC
>TRBJ1-6|TRBV28|-|-
CASSLSASYNSPLHF
TGTGCCAGCAGTTTATCAGCTTCCTATAATTCACCCCTCCACTTT
>TRBJ2-2|TRBV6-4|-|TRBD1
CASRPGQSTGELFF
TGTGCCAGCAGACCGGGACAGAGCACCGGGGAGCTGTTTTTT
>TRBJ1-2|TRBV5-3|-|TRBD1
CASRFTGGYGYTF
TGTGCCAGCAGATTCACAGGGGGCTATGGCTACACCTTC
>TRBJ2-3|TRBV28|-|-
CASIRRFSDTQYF
TGTGCCAGCATCCGCAGGTTTAGTGATACGCAGTATTTT
>TRBJ1-2|TRBV25-1|once|-
CASSVGRSQRIYGYTF
TGTGCCAGCAGTGTTGGTAGATCTCAAAGGATCTATGGCTACACCTTC
>TRBJ2-1|TRBV14|once|-
CASSQSRGNEQFF
TGTGCCAGCAGCCAGAGCAGGGGAAATGAGCAGTTCTTC
>TRBJ1-2|TRBV6-5|-|-
CASSKDGTPNYGYTF
TGTGCCAGCAGTAAAGACGGTACACCTAACTATGGCTACACCTTC
>TRBJ2-1|TRBV7-8|few|-
CASSPRRGDNNEQFF
TGTGCCAGCAGCCCTAGGAGGGGTGATAACAATGAGCAGTTCTTC
>TRBJ2-2|TRBV28|-|-
CASSSLERVSTGELFF
TGTGCCAGCAGCTCCCTGGAGAGGGTGAGCACCGGGGAGCTGTTTTTT
>TRBJ2-7|TRBV18|-|-
CASSPMKQGEQYF
TGTGCCAGCTCACCGATGAAACAGGGCGAGCAGTACTTC
>TRBJ2-1|TRBV2|once|-
CASSDSSRGDEQFF
TGTGCCAGCAGTGATTCCTCCAGGGGGGATGAGCAGTTCTTC
>TRBJ1-3|TRBV27|-|-
CASSLNRVAGNTIYF
TGTGCCAGCAGTCTGAACAGGGTCGCTGGAAACACCATATATTTT
>TRBJ2-7|TRBV7-7|-|TRBD1
CASSPLVGTDTSYEQYF
TGTGCCAGCAGCCCCCTGGTTGGGACAGATACATCCTACGAGCAGTACTTC
>TRBJ2-7|TRBV2|-|-
CASSEAEGPVWDEQYF
TGTGCCAGCAGTGAAGCAGAAGGTCCTGTTTGGGACGAGCAGTACTTC
>TRBJ2-7|TRBV19|once|-
CASSMDTSYEQYF
TGTGCCAGTAGTATGGACACCTCCTACGAGCAGTACTTC
>TRBJ1-2|TRBV11-2|-|TRBD1
CASSPIKDRGKANYGYTF
TGTGCCAGCAGCCCCATTAAAGACAGGGGGAAGGCTAACTATGGCTACACCTTC
>TRBJ2-7|TRBV9|-|TRBD1
CASSVNWDRDYEQYF
TGTGCCAGCAGCGTAAACTGGGACAGGGACTACGAGCAGTACTTC
>TRBJ2-6|TRBV4-3|-|TRBD1
CASSPQGFKANVLTF
TGCGCCAGCAGCCCACAGGGGTTTAAGGCCAACGTCCTGACTTTC
>TRBJ2-2|TRBV6-5|-|-
CASSYGLYTGELFF
TGTGCCAGCAGTTACGGACTGTACACCGGGGAGCTGTTTTTT
>TRBJ2-3|TRBV18|-|-
CASSPPSEDTQYF
TGTGCCAGCTCACCACCGTCGGAAGATACGCAGTATTTT